A selection of T cell receptor beta chains follows, all from one sample in a study of blood T cell repertoires in COVID-19. Sequencing was performed with immunoSEQ multiplex PCR; in TCRdb, only in-frame clones are kept and a portion is missing. The table lists roughly 190,000 clones, roughly 82% of them singletons. The material sequenced was PBMCs or T cells enriched from blood (not recorded which). These TCRs come from a man in his forties who had recovered from COVID-19. Both conserved end residues are part of each CDR3. D genes are given only for firm matches. The size of a clone is reported for some rows only, either as once, few or many, or as a class for expanded clones.

size	V	D	J	CDR3	DNA
-	TRBV12-5	-	TRBJ1-1	CASGRSGGGWTEAFF	TGTGCTAGTGGTCGATCTGGGGGGGGGTGGACTGAAGCTTTCTTT
-	TRBV5-6	TRBD1	TRBJ2-2	CASRWQGQGRPGELFF	TGTGCCAGCAGGTGGCAGGGACAGGGTAGACCCGGGGAGCTGTTTTTT
-	TRBV30	-	TRBJ1-5	CAWSAGMGNQPQHF	TGTGCCTGGAGTGCGGGTATGGGCAATCAGCCCCAGCATTTT
-	TRBV6-5	TRBD1	TRBJ1-5	CASSPGTGKWAQHF	TGTGCCAGCAGCCCCGGGACAGGGAAATGGGCCCAGCATTTT
-	TRBV4-1	TRBD2	TRBJ2-1	CASSPNIQRDYNEQFF	TGCGCCAGCAGCCCCAACATCCAGCGGGACTACAATGAGCAGTTCTTC
-	TRBV5-1	-	TRBJ2-3	CASSGGATSSDTQYF	TGCGCCAGCAGCGGGGGGGCTACGTCCTCAGATACGCAGTATTTT
-	TRBV7-3	-	TRBJ1-2	CASSPRPGYGYTF	TGTGCCAGCAGCCCCAGGCCTGGCTATGGCTACACCTTC
-	TRBV19	TRBD1	TRBJ1-1	CASSNRGNTEAFF	TGTGCCAGTTCCAACAGGGGGAACACTGAAGCTTTCTTT
few	TRBV27	TRBD1	TRBJ1-2	CASSFGQGASGYTF	TGTGCCAGCAGTTTTGGCCAGGGGGCGTCTGGCTACACCTTC
-	TRBV18	-	TRBJ1-3	CASSPPEPSSGNTIYF	TGTGCCAGCTCACCACCGGAGCCCAGCTCTGGAAACACCATATATTTT
-	TRBV19	TRBD1	TRBJ1-3	CASQNAKGQASGNTIYF	TGTGCCAGTCAAAATGCCAAGGGACAGGCGTCTGGAAACACCATATATTTT
few	TRBV6-5	TRBD2	TRBJ2-3	CASRSLAGHTDTQYF	TGTGCCAGCAGATCACTAGCGGGACACACAGATACGCAGTATTTT
-	TRBV14	TRBD1	TRBJ2-2	CASSLPGQGLTGELFF	TGTGCCAGCAGCCTCCCGGGACAGGGATTAACCGGGGAGCTGTTTTTT
-	TRBV11-3	TRBD1	TRBJ2-5	CASSPFGQGETQYF	TGTGCCAGCAGCCCTTTTGGACAGGGAGAGACCCAGTACTTC
-	TRBV7-9	TRBD2	TRBJ2-3	CASSVAGAGDTQYF	TGTGCCAGCAGCGTAGCGGGGGCCGGGGATACGCAGTATTTT